The 5 T cell receptor beta chains reported below all come from one sample, sequenced in a study of control samples from healthy donors and cancer patients. Sequencing was performed with immunoSEQ multiplex PCR; in TCRdb, only in-frame clones are kept and a portion is missing. The sample has around 99,000 clones, around nine tenths seen once. The sequenced sample consisted of blood. The source of these receptors is a human donor in good health. The donor label of this sample is uncertain.

V and J are TRBV27 and TRBJ1-2, with D possibly TRBD1 on 6 matching bases. Germline assignment: CDR1 MNHEY and CDR2 SMNVEV (reference sequence). The CDR3 runs to 13 residues. V was shortened by 6 bases and J by 2 bases, with 10 bases between the two germline ends. Here the CDR3 reads CASSNRANYGYTF. The DNA of the CDR3 is TGTGCCAGCAGCAACAGGGCCAACTATGGCTACACCTTC.

The chain joins TRBV24-1 to TRBJ2-1, with D possibly matching TRBD2 (5 bases). Trimming stripped 4 bases from V and 8 bases from J, with 14 bases between. From germline, CDR1 is KGHDR and CDR2 SFDVKD. The CDR3 length is 14 residues. CDR3 residues: CATSEEFGSDEQFF. The CDR3 coding sequence is TGTGCCACCAGTGAGGAGTTTGGGAGCGATGAGCAGTTCTTC.

J is TRBJ1-4 and V is TRBV9, with unresolved D. The CDR3 is 16 amino acids. The germline V gene has CDR1 SGDLS and CDR2 YYNGEE. V was trimmed by 0 bases and J by 2 bases, leaving 11 bases between them. The CDR3: CASSVGAQPTNEKLFF. The CDR3 DNA follows: TGTGCCAGCAGCGTAGGCGCGCAGCCCACTAATGAAAAACTGTTTTTT.

The chain joins TRBV2 to TRBJ1-6; D unresolved. The CDR3 is made up of 14 amino acids. Trimming removed 4 bases at V and 7 bases at J, with 11 bases between. Germline CDR1 and CDR2: SNHLY and FYNNEI. The CDR3 nucleotides read TGTGCCAGCAGTGTACTCCGAGAAAATTCACCCCTCCACTTT. This encodes CASSVLRENSPLHF.

The V and J genes are TRBV6-6 and TRBJ2-2, with a tentative D call TRBD2 (5 bases). V gave up 6 bases and J gave up 7 bases, with 12 bases separating them. Per germline, CDR1 MNHNY and CDR2 SVGAGI (reference sequence). This CDR3 comprises 13 residues. DNA for the CDR3: TGTGCCAGCAGACTCCGGGGTTACGGGGAGCTGTTTTTT. It encodes CASRLRGYGELFF.